A single sample is the source of the 23 T cell receptor beta chains below, sequenced in a study of blood T cell repertoires in COVID-19. Profiled with immunoSEQ multiplex PCR; TCRdb holds only in-frame clones, not every one. Of approximately 300,000 clones in the sample, 85% to 95% were seen once. The sequencing input was PBMCs or T cells enriched from blood (not recorded which). These receptors came from a woman between 25 and 40 years old who had been exposed to COVID-19.

The chain has TRBV6-5 and TRBJ1-4; TRBD1 might be the D (5 bases). Trimming removed 5 bases at V and 7 bases at J, with 14 bases between. The CDR3 sequence is 14 residues long. Germline V gene lookup returns CDR1 MNHEY and CDR2 SVGAGI. The CDR3 region has the DNA TGTGCCAGCAGTACAAGGGGAATAGCTGAAAAACTGTTTTTT. It codes for CASSTRGIAEKLFF.

The V gene is TRBV6-5, the J gene TRBJ2-3; D is undetermined. Germline CDR1 MNHEY, CDR2 SVGAGI. Trimming removed 4 bases from V and 3 bases from J, with 11 bases in between. The CDR3 sequence is 14 residues long. The chain's CDR3 is CASSFLSLTDTQYF. As DNA, the CDR3 is TGTGCCAGCAGTTTTTTGAGTTTGACAGATACGCAGTATTTT.

The V call is TRBV3-1 (or the pseudogene TRBV3-2), the J call TRBJ1-5; D is perhaps TRBD1 (5 bases). CDR1 and CDR2 from the germline V gene are LGHDT and YNNKEL (reference sequence). This CDR3 comprises 13 residues. Trimming left V 5 bases short and J 4 bases short, with 9 bases between. The CDR3 sequence is CASSAQENQPQHF. CDR3 nucleotide sequence: TGTGCCAGCAGCGCACAGGAAAATCAGCCCCAGCATTTT.

This chain uses TRBV18 with TRBJ2-1; the match to TRBD1 covers 8 bases. The CDR3 totals 15 residues. In germline, CDR1 is KGHSH, CDR2 LQKENI. V was clipped by 3 bases and J by 5 bases; unmatched bases: 6. CDR3 nucleotides: TGTGCCAGCTCACCCCGACAGGGGAGGCACAATGAGCAGTTCTTC. The encoded protein is CASSPRQGRHNEQFF. Filled out from reference TRBV18 and TRBJ2-1, the complete variable domain reads NAGVMQNPRHLVRRRGQEARLRCSPMKGHSHVYWYRQLPEEGLKFMVYLQKENIIDESGMPKERFSAEFPKEGPSILRIQQVVRGDSAAYFCASSPRQGRHNEQFFGPGTRLTVL.

The V and J genes are TRBV5-1 and TRBJ2-5, with 9 bases fitting TRBD2. From germline, CDR1 is SGHRS and CDR2 YFSETQ. The ends lost 5 bases at V and 1 base at J; junction bases unmatched: 6. There are 15 residues in the CDR3. The CDR3 here is CASSWSGGSQETQYF. CDR3 nucleotides: TGCGCCAGCAGTTGGAGCGGGGGGTCCCAAGAGACCCAGTACTTC.

CDR3: CASSGGPLDTQYF. As DNA, the CDR3 is TGTGCCAGCAGCGGGGGGCCGTTAGATACGCAGTATTTT. The V gene is TRBV9, the J gene TRBJ2-3; weak D call: TRBD1 (6 bases). Deletions cut 3 bases from V and 5 bases from J, with 10 bases between. The CDR3 runs to 13 residues. The germline V gene has CDR1 SGDLS and CDR2 YYNGEE.

The chain recombines TRBV9 with TRBJ1-4, with TRBD1 matching 10 bases. Germline V gene sequence: CDR1 SGDLS, CDR2 YYNGEE. The CDR3 extends over 16 amino acids. V lost 4 bases and J lost 4; bases outside the gene matches: 7. This chain's CDR3 is CASSRQGALGNEKLFF. The CDR3 DNA is TGTGCCAGCAGCCGACAGGGGGCACTTGGTAATGAAAAACTGTTTTTT.

The chain joins TRBV7-2 to TRBJ1-2, with D tentatively TRBD1 (6 bases). The CDR3 covers 15 residues. V lost 1 base to trimming and J lost 7 bases, with 16 bases between them. The V gene's germline CDR1 is SGHTA and CDR2 FQGNSA. CDR3 sequence: CASSLEGQGLSGYTF. In DNA, the CDR3 is TGTGCCAGCAGCTTAGAGGGACAAGGGTTGAGTGGCTACACCTTC. The complete variable domain, with remaining parts taken from reference TRBV7-2 and TRBJ1-2, reads GAGVSQSPSNKVTEKGKDVELRCDPISGHTALYWYRQSLGQGLEFLIYFQGNSAPDKSGLPSDRFSAERTGGSVSTLTIQRTQQEDSAVYLCASSLEGQGLSGYTFGSGTRLTVV.

The genes are TRBV10-1 and TRBJ2-4; 8 nucleotides agree with TRBD1. The CDR3 spans 17 residues. Trimming removed 3 bases from V and 7 bases from J; junction bases left unmatched: 14. Germline V gene data show CDR1 as WNHNN and CDR2 as SYGVQD (reference sequence). CDR3 nucleotide sequence: TGCGCCAGCAGTGAAATCGGGATGGCAGGACAGGGCAACATTCAGTACTTC. Protein product: CASSEIGMAGQGNIQYF.

This sequence joins TRBV7-9 and TRBJ2-3; 7 positions match TRBD1. This CDR3 comprises 17 residues. CDR1 and CDR2 (germline): SEHNR, FQNEAQ (reference sequence). Trimming took 3 bases from V and 2 from J; bases not matched to a gene: 11. The CDR3 DNA reads TGTGCCAGCAGCTTTTTAACAGGGGTAGGTCCCACAGATACGCAGTATTTT. Residues: CASSFLTGVGPTDTQYF.

This rearrangement joins TRBV29-1 to TRBJ1-5; TRBD1 matches 10 bases. Germline trimming cut 7 bases from V and 5 bases from J; bases unmatched to any gene: 8. Germline V gene lookup returns CDR1 SQVTM and CDR2 ANQGSEA. This CDR3 is built from 14 residues. The CDR3 loop is CSASTGGLDQPQHF. CDR3 DNA: TGCAGCGCCTCGACAGGGGGCTTAGATCAGCCCCAGCATTTT.

CDR3 loop: CSVEEAGARKLFF. In DNA, the CDR3 is TGCAGCGTTGAAGAGGCAGGGGCCCGAAAACTGTTTTTT. V gene TRBV29-1 combines with J gene TRBJ1-4; D might be TRBD1 (6 bases). Trimming took off 0 bases at V and 10 bases at J, with 12 bases between the two ends. Per the germline V gene, CDR1 is SQVTM and CDR2 is ANQGSEA. The CDR3 covers 13 residues.

The chain links TRBV10-1 to TRBJ2-2, with 12 positions matching TRBD2. V was pared by 10 bases and J by 2 bases, with 14 bases of the junction left unmatched. Germline V gene lookup returns CDR1 WNHNN and CDR2 SYGVQD (reference sequence). The CDR3 loop spans 18 amino acids. In DNA, the CDR3 is TGCGCCACCAACCCTTGGACTAGCGGGGTATGTAACACCGGGGAGCTGTTTTTT. Its translation: CATNPWTSGVCNTGELFF.

This chain uses TRBV4-2 with TRBJ1-1; D is unclear. The CDR3 totals 14 residues. The germline gives CDR1 LGHNA, CDR2 YNFKEQ. Trimming cost V 4 bases and J 4 bases, with 13 bases left between them. The CDR3 nucleotides are TGTGCCAGCAGCCGCCAAGGACTTCCCACTGAAGCTTTCTTT. Its translation: CASSRQGLPTEAFF.

This sequence joins TRBV5-6 and TRBJ2-5; possible D gene TRBD2, 5 bases. Germline lookup yields CDR1 SGHDT and CDR2 YYEEEE. The germline V and J ends were trimmed by 3 bases and 2 bases, with 14 bases remaining between them. The CDR3 consists of 15 residues. CDR3 sequence: CASSSPYGEQETQYF. CDR3 DNA: TGTGCCAGCAGCTCCCCCTACGGGGAACAAGAGACCCAGTACTTC.

This CDR3 reads CAISESHFGQRNTEAFF. CDR3 coding DNA: TGTGCCATCAGTGAATCCCATTTCGGACAGAGGAACACTGAAGCTTTCTTT. This chain joins TRBV10-3 and TRBJ1-1, with TRBD1 as a possible D gene (6 bases). The CDR3 spans 17 residues. Germline lookup yields CDR1 ENHRY and CDR2 SYGVKD. V was pared by 3 bases and J by 1 base, with 18 bases between.

J is TRBJ1-5 and V is TRBV12-5; the D is unclear. Germline loops: CDR1 LGHNT, CDR2 FRNRAP. This CDR3 region has 16 residues. Trimming took off 1 base at V and 0 bases at J, with 10 bases between the two ends. The CDR3 here is CASGLDSPYSNQPQHF. As DNA, the CDR3 is TGTGCTAGTGGTTTGGATAGCCCTTATAGCAATCAGCCCCAGCATTTT.

The CDR3 DNA reads as TGTGCCTGGAGTGTACCCAGGGGTAGTGAAAAACTGTTTTTT. This codes for CAWSVPRGSEKLFF. This rearrangement joins TRBV30 to TRBJ1-4, with a tentative D call TRBD1 (6 bases). Germline CDR1 GTSNPN, CDR2 SVGIG (reference sequence). There are 14 residues in the CDR3. V lost 0 bases to trimming and J lost 7 bases, with 12 bases between them.

The CDR3 protein is CATGLLGLGDSEAFF. CDR3 DNA sequence: TGTGCCACCGGCTTGTTAGGATTGGGGGACTCTGAAGCTTTCTTT. This chain uses TRBV5-4 with TRBJ1-1, with D perhaps matching TRBD1 (5 bases). The CDR3 is 15 amino acids. Trimming took off 9 bases at V and 6 bases at J, with 24 bases between the two ends. Germline loops: CDR1 SGHNT, CDR2 YYREEE (reference sequence). The whole variable domain, filled in from reference TRBV5-4 and TRBJ1-1, reads ETGVTQSPTHLIKTRGQQVTLRCSSQSGHNTVSWYQQALGQGPQFIFQYYREEENGRGNFPPRFSGLQFPNYSSELNVNALELDDSALYLCATGLLGLGDSEAFFGQGTRLTVV.

The chain carries TRBV10-2 and TRBJ2-5; 8 nucleotides match TRBD2. CDR3 length: 13 amino acids. Per the germline V gene, CDR1 is WSHSY and CDR2 is SAAADI. V shed 5 bases, J shed 5 bases, and the junction held 4 bases outside the gene matches. CDR3 protein: CASSYGGAETQYF. The CDR3 DNA sequence: TGCGCCAGCAGTTACGGGGGGGCCGAGACCCAGTACTTC.

The gene calls are TRBV5-4 and TRBJ2-5; perhaps TRBD1 as D (5 bases). The CDR3 totals 15 residues. V lost 3 bases and J lost 1, with 13 bases in between. CDR1 and CDR2 from the germline V gene are SGHNT and YYREEE (reference sequence). CDR3 region: CASSSDPGIQETQYF. CDR3 DNA sequence: TGTGCCAGCAGCTCAGATCCAGGGATCCAAGAGACCCAGTACTTC. The variable domain in full, completed from reference TRBV5-4 and TRBJ2-5, reads ETGVTQSPTHLIKTRGQQVTLRCSSQSGHNTVSWYQQALGQGPQFIFQYYREEENGRGNFPPRFSGLQFPNYSSELNVNALELDDSALYLCASSSDPGIQETQYFGPGTRLLVL.

This clone was counted only a few times. This sequence joins TRBV29-1 and TRBJ2-1; 9 bases match TRBD2. The ends lost 7 bases at V and 5 bases at J; junction bases unmatched: 9. The germline CDR1 and CDR2 sequences are SQVTM and ANQGSEA. This CDR3 has 14 amino acids. Here the CDR3 DNA reads TGCAGCGGTTATAAGCGGGGGGCCGACAATGAGCAGTTCTTC. It specifies CSGYKRGADNEQFF.

V and J are TRBV3-1 (or the pseudogene TRBV3-2) and TRBJ2-7; possibly TRBD2 for D (5 bases). With 4 bases removed from V and 0 bases from J, the gap between germline ends came to 10 bases. The CDR3 is made up of 14 amino acids. Germline CDR1 is LGHDT and CDR2 is YNNKEL (reference sequence). The CDR3 sequence: CASSPRTDSYEQYF. Here the CDR3 DNA reads TGTGCCAGCAGCCCGAGGACTGACTCCTACGAGCAGTACTTC.